At least ten counts were recorded for the clone carrying this T cell receptor beta chain. Its antigen is not known. The sample belongs to a study of T cells in Graves' hyperthyroidism and ophthalmopathy. V was trimmed by 0 bases and J by 2 bases, leaving 8 bases between them. The CDR3 is 15 amino acids. The V gene's germline CDR1 is SGHRS and CDR2 YFSETQ. Study-wide findings and caveats: The majority of expanded thyroid clonotypes above 0.001 also appeared in blood.

Amplified TCR beta CDR3 regions derived from RNA transcripts. Using the HTBI primer set, a first-round RT-PCR was run on the TCR CDR3. MiXCR, run by TCRdb on the multiplex PCR reads, gives a single entry per CDR3 protein. This table has about 37,000 distinct CDR3 sequences, around 56% appearing once. The sample was blood. This sequence joins TRBV5-1 and TRBJ1-4, with D uncertain. The TCR sequence derives from a man aged 35-49 years with Graves' ophthalmopathy. Here the CDR3 reads CASSLDPGTNEKLFF. Written as DNA, the CDR3 is TGCGCCAGCAGCTTGGACCCTGGGACTAATGAAAAACTGTTTTTT.